Following are 16 T cell receptor beta chains from one sample sequenced in a study of T cell changes during pregnancy in multiple sclerosis. The method was immunoSEQ multiplex PCR; TCRdb's version includes in-frame clones alone and lacks a portion of them. The sample yields approximately 49,000 clones, 92% seen once. This specimen consisted of CD4+ T cells from peripheral blood mononuclear cells, obtained in the second trimester of pregnancy. The receptors shown here come from a female donor in good health, enrolled as a control in a pregnancy study.

The rearrangement links TRBV21-1 to TRBJ1-2; TRBD1, the D gene given by the table, was not confirmed from the DNA. TRBV21-1 counts as a pseudogene. This CDR3 is built from 13 residues. The CDR3 bases are TGTGCCAGCAGCAAGACAGCTAACTATGGCTACACCTTC. Translated: CASSKTANYGYTF.

The chain uses TRBV28 and TRBJ2-5; TRBD2 agrees at 7 bases. There are 14 residues in the CDR3. Germline V gives CDR1 MDHEN, CDR2 SYDVKM. The V gene end was trimmed by 5 bases and the J gene end by 2 bases; junction bases not matched to a gene: 5. The CDR3 region has the DNA TGTGCCAGCAGTAATCTAGCGGCACAAGAGACCCAGTACTTC. Translated, it gives CASSNLAAQETQYF. The full variable domain, completed using reference TRBV28 and TRBJ2-5, is DVKVTQSSRYLVKRTGEKVFLECVQDMDHENMFWYRQDPGLGLRLIYFSYDVKMKEKGDIPEGYSVSREKKERFSLILESASTNQTSMYLCASSNLAAQETQYFGPGTRLLVL.

This rearrangement joins TRBV27 to TRBJ2-6; D may be TRBD1 (5 bases). Trimming cost V 5 bases and J 4 bases, with 21 bases left between them. Germline loops: CDR1 MNHEY, CDR2 SMNVEV (reference sequence). CDR3 size: 18 residues. The CDR3 region is CASSPITPGRAGANVLTF. CDR3 nucleotide sequence: TGTGCCAGCAGTCCAATTACCCCCGGCAGGGCCGGGGCCAACGTCCTGACTTTC.

The genes are TRBV27 and TRBJ2-1; maybe TRBD2 (6 bases). Germline CDR1 MNHEY, CDR2 SMNVEV (reference sequence). V was shortened by 5 bases and J by 9 bases, with 14 bases between the two germline ends. The CDR3 is 13 residues long. The CDR3 bases are TGTGCCAGCAGTCAGCGACTAGTCAGTGAGCAGTTCTTC. Translating it yields CASSQRLVSEQFF.

The V and J genes are TRBV28 and TRBJ1-1; the D is unclear. The V end lost 6 bases, the J end lost 0 bases, and 11 bases lay between the germline ends. This CDR3 has 14 amino acids. CDR1 MDHEN and CDR2 SYDVKM come from the germline V gene. Here the CDR3 DNA reads TGTGCCAGCAGCCCCGGGAGGATGAACACTGAAGCTTTCTTT. Translating gives CASSPGRMNTEAFF.

The rearrangement joins TRBV9 to TRBJ2-1, with 9 nucleotides matching TRBD2. CDR3 length equals 15 residues. CDR1 and CDR2 (germline): SGDLS, YYNGEE. V lost 4 bases to trimming and J lost 4 bases; unmatched junction nucleotides: 6. The CDR3 region is CASSFRLAEYNEQFF. CDR3 in DNA: TGTGCCAGCAGCTTCCGACTAGCGGAATACAATGAGCAGTTCTTC.

CDR3 loop: CATSRDYAGQGIYEQYF. DNA for the CDR3: TGTGCCACCAGCAGAGATTACGCGGGACAGGGGATCTACGAGCAGTACTTC. The chain couples TRBV15 to TRBJ2-7; 10 bases map to TRBD1. This CDR3 contains 17 residues. Unmatched junction bases numbered 8, after V lost 0 bases and J lost 3 bases. Germline V gives CDR1 LNHNV, CDR2 YYDKDF (reference sequence). Variable domain in full (rest from reference TRBV15 and TRBJ2-7): DAMVIQNPRYQVTQFGKPVTLSCSQTLNHNVMYWYQQKSSQAPKLLFHYYDKDFNNEADTPDNFQSRRPNTSFCFLDIRSPGLGDTAMYLCATSRDYAGQGIYEQYFGPGTRLTVT.

This clone was recorded once. CDR3 nucleotide sequence: TGTGCCAGCAGCTATAGACTAGCGGACACCGGGGAGCTGTTTTTT. This encodes CASSYRLADTGELFF. The rearrangement links TRBV7-2 to TRBJ2-2; 9 bases fit TRBD2. Germline V gene sequence: CDR1 SGHTA, CDR2 FQGNSA. The ends lost 4 bases at V and 3 bases at J; junction bases unmatched: 3. This CDR3 spans 15 amino acids.

The rearrangement links TRBV28 to TRBJ1-5, with D maybe TRBD1 (5 bases). V gave up 3 bases and J gave up 7 bases, with 13 bases separating them. Germline CDR1 is MDHEN and CDR2 is SYDVKM. The CDR3 is made up of 14 amino acids. CDR3 nucleotides: TGTGCCAGCAGTTTCGGGGGGTCCCAACAGCCCCAGCATTTT. Protein product: CASSFGGSQQPQHF. Filled out from reference TRBV28 and TRBJ1-5, the complete variable domain reads DVKVTQSSRYLVKRTGEKVFLECVQDMDHENMFWYRQDPGLGLRLIYFSYDVKMKEKGDIPEGYSVSREKKERFSLILESASTNQTSMYLCASSFGGSQQPQHFGDGTRLSIL.

This rearrangement joins TRBV9 to TRBJ2-3; 9 nucleotides match TRBD2. Trimming at V came to 0 bases and at J to 3 bases, leaving 5 bases not matched to a gene. CDR3 size: 16 residues. The germline V gene has CDR1 SGDLS and CDR2 YYNGEE. The CDR3 sequence is CASSVGASGVTDTQYF. The CDR3 coding sequence is TGTGCCAGCAGCGTAGGGGCTAGCGGGGTGACAGATACGCAGTATTTT.

This chain connects TRBV7-6 to TRBJ1-2, with a tentative D call TRBD1 (5 bases). Per germline, CDR1 SGHVS and CDR2 FNYEAQ. The CDR3 runs 13 residues. V was shortened by 5 bases and J by 4 bases, with 11 bases between the two germline ends. The DNA of the CDR3 is TGTGCCAGCAGCAAGACAGCGCTCTATGGCTACACCTTC. As protein: CASSKTALYGYTF.

This rearrangement joins TRBV5-4 to TRBJ1-5; 8 bases match TRBD1. The trim removed 4 bases at V and 7 bases at J, leaving 4 bases unmatched. CDR1 is SGHNT and CDR2 is YYREEE in the germline V gene (reference sequence). The CDR3 length is 13 residues. The CDR3 DNA is TGTGCCAGCAGCCTGGACAGGGTACAGCCCCAGCATTTT. Translated: CASSLDRVQPQHF.

The rearrangement links TRBV7-3 to TRBJ2-7; possible D gene TRBD2, 6 bases. V lost 2 bases and J lost 7, with 12 bases in between. The V gene's germline CDR1 is SGHTA and CDR2 FQGTGA. The CDR3 loop spans 13 amino acids. CDR3 protein: CASSLGAGSEQYF. CDR3 DNA sequence: TGTGCCAGCAGCTTAGGGGCGGGGTCGGAGCAGTACTTC. Complete variable domain (other parts from reference TRBV7-3 and TRBJ2-7): GAGVSQTPSNKVTEKGKYVELRCDPISGHTALYWYRQSLGQGPEFLIYFQGTGAADDSGLPNDRFFAVRPEGSVSTLKIQRTERGDSAVYLCASSLGAGSEQYFGPGTRLTVT.

The chain links TRBV5-1 to TRBJ2-7; tentative D call: TRBD2 (6 bases). Trimming cost V 4 bases and J 1 base, with 18 bases left between them. The CDR3 runs to 16 residues. CDR1 is SGHRS, CDR2 YFSETQ, per germline. For the CDR3, the DNA is TGCGCCAGCAGCCCCTCCGGGACTTCTTCTTCCTACGAGCAGTACTTC. Protein product: CASSPSGTSSSYEQYF. Full variable domain (missing parts from reference TRBV5-1 and TRBJ2-7): KAGVTQTPRYLIKTRGQQVTLSCSPISGHRSVSWYQQTPGQGLQFLFEYFSETQRNKGNFPGRFSGRQFSNSRSEMNVSTLELGDSALYLCASSPSGTSSSYEQYFGPGTRLTVT.

The chain joins TRBV5-1 to TRBJ2-7; 8 bases match TRBD2. The V gene end was trimmed by 3 bases and the J gene end by 1 base; junction bases not matched to a gene: 12. Germline V gives CDR1 SGHRS, CDR2 YFSETQ. This CDR3 is built from 17 residues. This CDR3 is CASSSVGGLAGSYEQYF. Here the CDR3 DNA reads TGCGCCAGCAGCTCCGTAGGGGGGCTAGCGGGTTCCTACGAGCAGTACTTC. Using reference TRBV5-1 and TRBJ2-7 for the parts outside the CDR3, the full variable domain is KAGVTQTPRYLIKTRGQQVTLSCSPISGHRSVSWYQQTPGQGLQFLFEYFSETQRNKGNFPGRFSGRQFSNSRSEMNVSTLELGDSALYLCASSSVGGLAGSYEQYFGPGTRLTVT.

CDR3 nucleotides: TGTGCCAGCAGCTACACAGGGCTTAAATGTTATGGCTACACCTTC. Encoded protein: CASSYTGLKCYGYTF. This chain connects TRBV11-3 to TRBJ1-2, with D possibly TRBD1 on 6 matching bases. The CDR3 spans 15 residues. Germline CDR1 is SGHNT and CDR2 is YENEEA. V lost 4 bases and J lost 5, with 17 bases in between.